This T cell receptor beta chain stems from a study of blood T cell repertoires in COVID-19. About the research overall: Specimens from acute and convalescent COVID-19 originated in the United States, Italy and Spain. From T cells, B-cell-depleted T cells, or PBMCs came the material, which was cDNA or gDNA.

Original data processing: Estimates of nucleated cell counts were drawn from the amplification of reference gene primers. Sequenced by immunoSEQ multiplex PCR; TCRdb stores in-frame clones only, minus some. Clone size and the V and J calls come from that table; the DNA yielded D and trimming. The sample includes tens of thousands of clones, 75% to 90% of them seen just once. This clonotype was sampled from a woman in her 70s with acute or convalescent COVID-19. Sequencing input: peripheral blood.

In DNA, the CDR3 is TGTGCCAGTAGTATGTTCGCAGGGGGCTGGGAGACCCAGTACTTC. Its protein is CASSMFAGGWETQYF. V gene TRBV19 combines with J gene TRBJ2-5; 8 bases line up with TRBD1. There are 15 residues in the CDR3. Germline V gene lookup returns CDR1 LNHDA and CDR2 SQIVND (reference sequence). The ends lost 3 bases at V and 5 bases at J; junction bases unmatched: 8.